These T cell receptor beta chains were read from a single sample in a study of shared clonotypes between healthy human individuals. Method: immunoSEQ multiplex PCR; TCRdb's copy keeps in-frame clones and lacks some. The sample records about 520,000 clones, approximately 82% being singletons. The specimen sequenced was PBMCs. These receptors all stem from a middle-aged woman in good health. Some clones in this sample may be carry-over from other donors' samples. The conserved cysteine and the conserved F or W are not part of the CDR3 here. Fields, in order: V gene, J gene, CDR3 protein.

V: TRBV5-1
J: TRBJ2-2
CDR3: ASSTTRNTGELF

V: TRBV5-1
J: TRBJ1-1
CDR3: ASIPPGGRTEAF

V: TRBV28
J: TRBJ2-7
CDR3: AITPQGLSGSYEQY

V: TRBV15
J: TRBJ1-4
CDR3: ATSNGVEKLF

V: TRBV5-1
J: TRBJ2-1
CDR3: ASSNPSGSGDEQF

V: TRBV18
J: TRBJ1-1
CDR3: ASSASFPGQQNTEAF

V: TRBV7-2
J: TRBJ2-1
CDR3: ASSLAPGLAGGEQF

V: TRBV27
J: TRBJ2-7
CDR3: ASSLRWGYEQY

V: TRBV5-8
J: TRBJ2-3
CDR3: ASSTGLAGGTDTQY

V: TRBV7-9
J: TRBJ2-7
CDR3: ASSLAVRAGGLGSYEQY

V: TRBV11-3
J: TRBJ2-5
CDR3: ASSLFQGVEAQY

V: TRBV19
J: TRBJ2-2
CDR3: ASSPAGTGGTGELF

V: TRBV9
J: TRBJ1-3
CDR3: ASSVDRGSSGNTIY

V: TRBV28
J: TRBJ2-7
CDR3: ASWADSYEQY

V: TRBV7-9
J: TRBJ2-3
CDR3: ASSLFSGSSDTQY

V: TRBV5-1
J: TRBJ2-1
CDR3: ASSPTGTSGYNEQF

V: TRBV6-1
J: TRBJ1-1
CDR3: ASRQGANLNTEAF

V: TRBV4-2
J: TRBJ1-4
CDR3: ASSLGSRSMILEKLF

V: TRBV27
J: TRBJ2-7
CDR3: ASSFGHSYEQY

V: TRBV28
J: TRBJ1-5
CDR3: ASSHPTPGGDDQPQH

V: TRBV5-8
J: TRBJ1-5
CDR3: ASSQESGRYNQPQH

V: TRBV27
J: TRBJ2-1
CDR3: ASRSPLREFVNEQF

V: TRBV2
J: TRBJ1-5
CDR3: ASSYMGDANQPQH

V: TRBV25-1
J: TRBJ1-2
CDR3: ASSELGTVGTYGYT

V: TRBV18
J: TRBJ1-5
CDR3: ASSRGQSNQPQH

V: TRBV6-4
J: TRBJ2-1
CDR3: ASSDGGGPYNEQF

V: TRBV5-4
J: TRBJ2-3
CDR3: ASSLGAGARLDTQY

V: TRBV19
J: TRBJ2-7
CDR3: ASSMTEAYEQY

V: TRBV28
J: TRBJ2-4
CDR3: ASSLSPGRNIQY

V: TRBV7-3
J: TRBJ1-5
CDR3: ASSLNTEGSGNQPQH

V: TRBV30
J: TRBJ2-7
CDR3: AWSGGAEQY

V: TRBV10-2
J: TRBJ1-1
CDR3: ASTDRVLAEAF

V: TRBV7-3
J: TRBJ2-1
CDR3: ASSLTGGRSYNEQF

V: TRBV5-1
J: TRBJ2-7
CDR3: ASSLAGDVYEQY

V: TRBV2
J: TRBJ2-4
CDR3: ASSEGVFAKNIQY

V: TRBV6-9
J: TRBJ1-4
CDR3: ASSLGEKLF

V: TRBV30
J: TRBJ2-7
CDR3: ACTWDSSSYEQY

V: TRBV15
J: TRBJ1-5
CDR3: ATSGDRGASNQPQH